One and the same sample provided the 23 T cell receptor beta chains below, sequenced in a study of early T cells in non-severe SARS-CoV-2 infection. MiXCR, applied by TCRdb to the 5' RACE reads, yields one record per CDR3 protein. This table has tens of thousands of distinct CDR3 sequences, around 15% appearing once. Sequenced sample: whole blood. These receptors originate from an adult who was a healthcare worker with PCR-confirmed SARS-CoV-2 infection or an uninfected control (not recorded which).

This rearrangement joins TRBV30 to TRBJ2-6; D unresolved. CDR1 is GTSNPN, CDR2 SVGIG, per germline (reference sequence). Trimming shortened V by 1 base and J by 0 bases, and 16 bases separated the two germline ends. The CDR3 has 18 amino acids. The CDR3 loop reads CAWSGSGVLPSGANVLTF. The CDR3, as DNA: TGTGCCTGGAGTGGAAGTGGGGTATTACCCTCTGGGGCCAACGTCCTGACTTTC.

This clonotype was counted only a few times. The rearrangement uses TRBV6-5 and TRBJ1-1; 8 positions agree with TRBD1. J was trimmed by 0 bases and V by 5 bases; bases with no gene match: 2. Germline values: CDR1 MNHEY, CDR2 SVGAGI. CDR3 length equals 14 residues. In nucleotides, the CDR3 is TGTGCCAGCAGTCAGACAGGGGTGAACACTGAAGCTTTCTTT. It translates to CASSQTGVNTEAFF.

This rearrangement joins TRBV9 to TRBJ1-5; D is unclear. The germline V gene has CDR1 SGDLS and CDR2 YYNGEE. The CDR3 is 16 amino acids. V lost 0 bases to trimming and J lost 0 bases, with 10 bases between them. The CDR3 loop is CASSVAAVHSNQPQHF. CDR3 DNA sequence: TGTGCCAGCAGCGTAGCGGCAGTCCATAGCAATCAGCCCCAGCATTTT.

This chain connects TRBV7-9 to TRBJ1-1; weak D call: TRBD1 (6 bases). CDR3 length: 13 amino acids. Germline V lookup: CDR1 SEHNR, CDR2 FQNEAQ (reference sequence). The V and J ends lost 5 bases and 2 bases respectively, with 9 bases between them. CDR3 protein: CASSPGHNTEAFF. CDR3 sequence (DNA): TGTGCCAGCAGCCCGGGACATAACACTGAAGCTTTCTTT. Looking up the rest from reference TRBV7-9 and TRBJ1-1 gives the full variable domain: DTGVSQNPRHKITKRGQNVTFRCDPISEHNRLYWYRQTLGQGPEFLTYFQNEAQLEKSRLLSDRFSAERPKGSFSTLEIQRTEQGDSAMYLCASSPGHNTEAFFGQGTRLTVV.

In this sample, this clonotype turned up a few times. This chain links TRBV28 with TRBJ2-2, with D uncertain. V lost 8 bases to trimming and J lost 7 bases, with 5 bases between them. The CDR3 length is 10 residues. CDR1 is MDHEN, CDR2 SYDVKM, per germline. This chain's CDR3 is CASGLGELFF. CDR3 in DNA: TGTGCCAGCGGGCTCGGGGAGCTGTTTTTT.

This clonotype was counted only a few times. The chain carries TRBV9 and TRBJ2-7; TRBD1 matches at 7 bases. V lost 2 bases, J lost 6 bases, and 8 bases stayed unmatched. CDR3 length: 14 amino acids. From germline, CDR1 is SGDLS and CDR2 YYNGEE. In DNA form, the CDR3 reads TGTGCCAGCAGCGTTGGGGCAGGGGGAGTCGAGCAGTACTTC. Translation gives CASSVGAGGVEQYF.

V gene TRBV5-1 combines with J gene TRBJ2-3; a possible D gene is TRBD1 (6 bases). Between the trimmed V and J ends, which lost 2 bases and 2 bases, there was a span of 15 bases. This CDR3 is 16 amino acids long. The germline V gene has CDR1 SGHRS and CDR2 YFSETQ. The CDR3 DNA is TGCGCCAGCAGCTTACCGGACAGTATTGTCACAGATACGCAGTATTTT. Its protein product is CASSLPDSIVTDTQYF.

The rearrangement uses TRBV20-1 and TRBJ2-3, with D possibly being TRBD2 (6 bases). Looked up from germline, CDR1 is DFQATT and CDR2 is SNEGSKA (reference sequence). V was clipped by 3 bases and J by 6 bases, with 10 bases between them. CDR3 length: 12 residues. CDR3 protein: CSASGGIDTQYF. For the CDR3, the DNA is TGCAGTGCTAGTGGCGGGATCGATACGCAGTATTTT.

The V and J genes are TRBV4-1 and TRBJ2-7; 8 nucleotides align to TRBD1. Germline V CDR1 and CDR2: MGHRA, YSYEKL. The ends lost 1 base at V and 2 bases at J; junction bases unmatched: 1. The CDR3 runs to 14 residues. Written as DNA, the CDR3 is TGCGCCAGCAGCCAAGGGGACAGGACCTACGAGCAGTACTTC. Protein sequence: CASSQGDRTYEQYF.

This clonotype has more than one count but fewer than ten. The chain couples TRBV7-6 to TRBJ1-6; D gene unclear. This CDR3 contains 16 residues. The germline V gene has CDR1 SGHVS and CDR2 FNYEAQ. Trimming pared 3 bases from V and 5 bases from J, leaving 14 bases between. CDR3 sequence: CASSFPRPIDNSPLHF. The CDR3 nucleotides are TGTGCCAGCAGCTTTCCCCGACCGATTGATAATTCACCCCTCCACTTT. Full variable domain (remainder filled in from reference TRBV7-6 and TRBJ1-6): GAGVSQSPRYKVTKRGQDVALRCDPISGHVSLYWYRQALGQGPEFLTYFNYEAQQDKSGLPNDRFSAERPEGSISTLTIQRTEQRDSAMYRCASSFPRPIDNSPLHFGNGTRLTVT.

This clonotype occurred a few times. The CDR3 loop reads CASSQVVVNTEAFF. The DNA of the CDR3 is TGCGCCAGCAGCCAAGTGGTAGTGAACACTGAAGCTTTCTTT. The V call is TRBV4-1, the J call TRBJ1-1; no firm D call. V lost 1 base and J lost 0, with 6 bases in between. The CDR3 extends over 14 amino acids. Germline CDR1 is MGHRA and CDR2 is YSYEKL.

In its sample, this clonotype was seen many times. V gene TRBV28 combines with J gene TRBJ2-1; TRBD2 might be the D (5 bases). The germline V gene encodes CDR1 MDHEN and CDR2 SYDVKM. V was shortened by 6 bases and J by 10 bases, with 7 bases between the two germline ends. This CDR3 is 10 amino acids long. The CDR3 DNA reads TGTGCCAGCAGACGGGGAGAGCAGTTCTTC. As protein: CASRRGEQFF.

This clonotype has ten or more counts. The DNA for the CDR3 is TGCGCCAGCAGCTTGTACCCCCGGACTAGCGGGACCTACGAGCAGTACTTC. It is translated as CASSLYPRTSGTYEQYF. The rearrangement uses TRBV5-1 and TRBJ2-7; 12 bases are a match to TRBD2. V trimming: 1 base; J trimming: 2 bases; junction bases outside the gene matches: 7. The CDR3 has 17 amino acids. The germline V gene encodes CDR1 SGHRS and CDR2 YFSETQ.

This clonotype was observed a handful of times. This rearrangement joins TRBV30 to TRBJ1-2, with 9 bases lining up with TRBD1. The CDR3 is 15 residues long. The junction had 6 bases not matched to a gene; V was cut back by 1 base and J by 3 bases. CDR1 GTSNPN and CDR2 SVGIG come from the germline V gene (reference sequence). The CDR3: CAWSGGQGLDYGYTF. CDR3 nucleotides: TGTGCCTGGAGTGGGGGACAGGGTCTCGACTATGGCTACACCTTC.

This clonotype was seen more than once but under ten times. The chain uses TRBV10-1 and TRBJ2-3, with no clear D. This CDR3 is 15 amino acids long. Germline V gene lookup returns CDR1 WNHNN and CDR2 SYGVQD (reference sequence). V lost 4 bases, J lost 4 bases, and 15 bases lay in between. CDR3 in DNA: TGCGCCAGCAGTGCACAGTCCTCCAAGGCAGATACGCAGTATTTT. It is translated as CASSAQSSKADTQYF.

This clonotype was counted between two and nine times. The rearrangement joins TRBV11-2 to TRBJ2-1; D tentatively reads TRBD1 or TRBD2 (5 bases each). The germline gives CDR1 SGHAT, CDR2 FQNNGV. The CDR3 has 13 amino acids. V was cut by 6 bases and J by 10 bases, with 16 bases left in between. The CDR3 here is CASSPVRDPEQFF. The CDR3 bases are TGTGCCAGCAGTCCCGTCCGGGACCCCGAGCAGTTCTTC.

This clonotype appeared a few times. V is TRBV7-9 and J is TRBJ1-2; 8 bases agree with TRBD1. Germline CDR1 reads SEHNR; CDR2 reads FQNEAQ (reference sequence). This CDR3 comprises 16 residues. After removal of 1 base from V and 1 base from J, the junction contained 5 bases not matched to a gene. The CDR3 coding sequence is TGTGCCAGCAGCTTAGGGGGGGACAGGTTTAACTATGGCTACACCTTC. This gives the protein CASSLGGDRFNYGYTF.

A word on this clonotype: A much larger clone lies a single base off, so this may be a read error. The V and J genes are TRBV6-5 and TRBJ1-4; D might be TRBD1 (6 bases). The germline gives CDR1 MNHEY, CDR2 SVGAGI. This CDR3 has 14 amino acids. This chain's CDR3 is CASSLWQGREKLSF. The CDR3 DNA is TGTGCCAGCAGTCTATGGCAGGGGCGTGAAAAACTGTCTTTT.

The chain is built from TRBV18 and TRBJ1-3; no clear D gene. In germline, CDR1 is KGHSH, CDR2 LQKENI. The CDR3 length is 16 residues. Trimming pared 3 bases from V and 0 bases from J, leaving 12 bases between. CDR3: CASSPEPDNSGNTIYF. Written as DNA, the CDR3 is TGTGCCAGCTCACCCGAACCCGACAACTCTGGAAACACCATATATTTT.

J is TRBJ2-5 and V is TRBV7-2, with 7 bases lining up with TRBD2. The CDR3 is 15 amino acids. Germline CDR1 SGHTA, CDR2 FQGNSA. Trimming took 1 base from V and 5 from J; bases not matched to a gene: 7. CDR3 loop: CASSLGPGAGETQYF. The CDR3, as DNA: TGTGCCAGCAGCTTAGGGCCGGGAGCGGGGGAGACCCAGTACTTC.

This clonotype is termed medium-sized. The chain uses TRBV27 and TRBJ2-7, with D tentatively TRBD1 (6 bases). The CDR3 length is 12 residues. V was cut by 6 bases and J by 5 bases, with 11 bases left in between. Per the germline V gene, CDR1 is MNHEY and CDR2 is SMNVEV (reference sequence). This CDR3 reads CASSKGHNEQYF. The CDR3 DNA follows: TGTGCCAGCAGCAAGGGACATAACGAGCAGTACTTC.

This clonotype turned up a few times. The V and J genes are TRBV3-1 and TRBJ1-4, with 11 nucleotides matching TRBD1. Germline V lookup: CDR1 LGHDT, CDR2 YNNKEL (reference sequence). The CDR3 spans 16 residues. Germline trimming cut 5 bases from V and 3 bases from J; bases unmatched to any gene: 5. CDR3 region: CASSYGQGAANEKLFF. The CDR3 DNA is TGTGCCAGCAGCTACGGACAGGGGGCGGCTAATGAAAAACTGTTTTTT.

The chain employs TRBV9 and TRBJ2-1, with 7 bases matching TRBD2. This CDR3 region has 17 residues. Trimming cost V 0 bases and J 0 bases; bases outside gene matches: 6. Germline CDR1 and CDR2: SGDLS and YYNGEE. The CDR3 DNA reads TGTGCCAGCAGCGTAGTATCTAGCGGCTACTCCTACAATGAGCAGTTCTTC. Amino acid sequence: CASSVVSSGYSYNEQFF. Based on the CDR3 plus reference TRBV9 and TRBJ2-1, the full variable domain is DSGVTQTPKHLITATGQRVTLRCSPRSGDLSVYWYQQSLDQGLQFLIQYYNGEERAKGNILERFSAQQFPDLHSELNLSSLELGDSALYFCASSVVSSGYSYNEQFFGPGTRLTVL.